The 4 T cell receptor beta chains listed next were all sequenced from one sample in a study of response to subunit inactivated influenza vaccine. A single record per CDR3 protein comes from TCRdb applying MiXCR to the RT-PCR reads. This table holds hundreds of thousands of distinct CDR3 sequences, approximately 14% found once. This sample comprised PBMCs from blood, obtained 11 to 12 days after vaccination. These receptors came from a man in his fifties or sixties who received an inactivated influenza vaccine.

This chain connects TRBV12-3 or TRBV12-4 to TRBJ2-1; 7 bases are shared with TRBD2. The CDR3 length is 16 residues. Trimming cost V 7 bases and J 0 bases; bases outside gene matches: 9. DNA for the CDR3: TGTGCCAGCACCCCAGGGTCTAGCGGCTCCTACAATGAGCAGTTCTTC. It encodes CASTPGSSGSYNEQFF.

This clonotype was recorded at least ten times. V usage is TRBV7-3 and J usage is TRBJ1-1, with TRBD1 identical over 9 bases. CDR1 SGHTA and CDR2 FQGTGA come from the germline V gene. The CDR3 runs 16 residues. The trim removed 4 bases at V and 10 bases at J, leaving 16 bases unmatched. Written as DNA, the CDR3 is TGTGCCAGCAGCTCGGGGGGTTACGGGACAGGGCAACGAGCTTTCTTT. Residues: CASSSGGYGTGQRAFF.

This chain joins TRBV25-1 and TRBJ2-2, with D tentatively TRBD1 (5 bases). The germline V and J ends were trimmed by 3 bases and 3 bases, with 11 bases remaining between them. The germline V gene encodes CDR1 MGHDK and CDR2 SYGVNS. This CDR3 is 15 amino acids long. DNA for the CDR3: TGTGCCAGCAGTGACCCGACAGAGTACACCGGGGAGCTGTTTTTT. It translates to CASSDPTEYTGELFF.

The chain uses TRBV20-1 and TRBJ2-4; 10 bases are shared with TRBD2. The CDR3 sequence is 18 residues long. Trimming cost V 5 bases and J 0 bases; bases outside gene matches: 13. Germline values: CDR1 DFQATT, CDR2 SNEGSKA (reference sequence). CDR3 protein: CSAGTGLAALLAKNIQYF. CDR3 coding DNA: TGCAGTGCTGGTACCGGACTAGCGGCTCTACTAGCCAAAAACATTCAGTACTTC.